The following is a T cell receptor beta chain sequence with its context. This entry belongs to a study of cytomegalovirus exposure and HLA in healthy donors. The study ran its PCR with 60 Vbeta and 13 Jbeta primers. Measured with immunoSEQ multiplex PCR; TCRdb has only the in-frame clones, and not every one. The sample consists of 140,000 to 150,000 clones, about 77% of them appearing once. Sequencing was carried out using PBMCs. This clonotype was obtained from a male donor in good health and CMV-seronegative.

Here the CDR3 DNA reads TGCGCCAGCAGCCTTCAGCAGGGCTATGGCTACACCTTC. This translates into CASSLQQGYGYTF. The V gene is TRBV5-1, the J gene TRBJ1-2, with a weak D call TRBD1 (5 bases). Germline lookup yields CDR1 SGHRS and CDR2 YFSETQ. Trimming cost V 4 bases and J 4 bases, with 11 bases left between them. The CDR3 covers 13 residues.